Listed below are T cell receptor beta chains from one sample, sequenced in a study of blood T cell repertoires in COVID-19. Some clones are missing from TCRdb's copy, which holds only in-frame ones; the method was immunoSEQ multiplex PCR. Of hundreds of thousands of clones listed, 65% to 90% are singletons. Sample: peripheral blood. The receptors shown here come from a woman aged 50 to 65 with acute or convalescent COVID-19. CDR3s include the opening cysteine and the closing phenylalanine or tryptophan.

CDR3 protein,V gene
CASKSWGGQNSPLHF,TRBV3-1/TRBV3-2
CASSLEGQGFAEAFF,TRBV7-2
CASPQGNEQFF,TRBV18
CASSPRGGGDQPQHF,TRBV7-8
CAWSGTRGKTEAFF,TRBV30
CASSPAGLARYEQYF,TRBV7-9
CASSLASTSGRRGETQYF,TRBV5-1
CASSLEAAADTQYF,TRBV7-2
CARRQGYGGQHF,TRBV12-3/TRBV12-4
CAISLSGGRETQYF,TRBV10-3
CASRPPESDGYTF,TRBV5-1
CAISGGNTMGGSPLHF,TRBV10-3
CATSRDNRAQPQHF,TRBV15
CASSIARGIGNQPQHF,TRBV19
CASSGSGGDQPQHF,TRBV6-5
CASSIQDMDTQYF,TRBV19
CASSPRLAGSADTQYF,TRBV18